This T cell receptor beta chain was identified in a study of blood T cell repertoires in COVID-19. As for the study in general: T cells, B-cell-depleted T cells, or PBMCs supplied cDNA or gDNA.

Some clones are missing from TCRdb's copy, which holds only in-frame ones; the method was immunoSEQ multiplex PCR. The sample holds 350,000 to 450,000 clones, about nine tenths seen once. The CDR3 is made up of 12 amino acids. CDR1 and CDR2 (germline): SEHNR, FQNEAQ (reference sequence). Trimming removed 6 bases from V and 10 bases from J, with 10 bases in between. What was sequenced was PBMCs or T cells enriched from blood (not recorded which). The receptor was derived from a middle-aged woman who had been exposed to COVID-19. V is TRBV7-9 and J is TRBJ1-6; a possible D gene is TRBD1 (5 bases). This CDR3 reads CASRRGGSPLHF. The CDR3 nucleotides read TGTGCCAGCAGGAGGGGAGGATCACCCCTCCACTTT.